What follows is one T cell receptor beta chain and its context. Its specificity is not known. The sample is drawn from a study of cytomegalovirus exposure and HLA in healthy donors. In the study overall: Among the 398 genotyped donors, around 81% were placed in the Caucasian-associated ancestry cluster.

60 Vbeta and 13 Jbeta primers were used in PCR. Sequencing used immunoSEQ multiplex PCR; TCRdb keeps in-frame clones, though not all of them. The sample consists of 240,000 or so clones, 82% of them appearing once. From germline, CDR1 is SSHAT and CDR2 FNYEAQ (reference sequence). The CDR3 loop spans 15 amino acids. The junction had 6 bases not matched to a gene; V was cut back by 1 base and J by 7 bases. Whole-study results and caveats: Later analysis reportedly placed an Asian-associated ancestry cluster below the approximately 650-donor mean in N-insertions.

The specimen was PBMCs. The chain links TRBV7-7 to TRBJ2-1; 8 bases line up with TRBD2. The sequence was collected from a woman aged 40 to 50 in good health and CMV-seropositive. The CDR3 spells CASSLGRGGINEQFF. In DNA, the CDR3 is TGTGCCAGCAGCTTAGGACGGGGGGGTATAAATGAGCAGTTCTTC.